The 28 T cell receptor beta chains below were found in one sample sequenced in a study of T cells in Graves' hyperthyroidism and ophthalmopathy. The source material, RNA transcripts, was used to amplify TCR beta CDR3 regions. In the first-round RT-PCR of the TCR CDR3, the HTBI primer set was used. TCRdb itself ran the multiplex PCR reads through MiXCR, one entry per CDR3 protein. The top ten hold approximately 14% of the sample, which has more than 500,000 distinct CDR3 sequences, approximately 14% seen once. The sample taken for sequencing was blood. Receptors originate from a woman between 40 and 50 years old with Graves' hyperthyroidism.

This clonotype was counted between two and nine times. J is TRBJ1-4 and V is TRBV10-3, with unresolved D. Trimming took off 1 base at V and 12 bases at J, with 18 bases between the two ends. This CDR3 is 15 amino acids long. Germline V gene lookup returns CDR1 ENHRY and CDR2 SYGVKD. CDR3 nucleotides: TGTGCCATCAGTGAGTACAAGGGAGTAGGTGGTGAACTGTTTTTT. Translating gives CAISEYKGVGGELFF.

This clonotype has a single count. This chain uses TRBV7-2 with TRBJ2-2, with 11 bases that match TRBD2. This CDR3 is built from 17 residues. Germline V gene lookup returns CDR1 SGHTA and CDR2 FQGNSA. V shed 5 bases and J 3 bases; nucleotides not matched to a gene: 8. CDR3 amino acids: CASSPGTSGPYTGELFF. In nucleotides, the CDR3 is TGTGCCAGCAGCCCTGGGACTAGCGGCCCGTACACCGGGGAGCTGTTTTTT. The full variable domain, completed using reference TRBV7-2 and TRBJ2-2, is GAGVSQSPSNKVTEKGKDVELRCDPISGHTALYWYRQSLGQGLEFLIYFQGNSAPDKSGLPSDRFSAERTGGSVSTLTIQRTQQEDSAVYLCASSPGTSGPYTGELFFGEGSRLTVL.

This clonotype appeared many times. The CDR3 DNA sequence: TGTGCCAGCACCCCTGGGGGCGCGAGCTCCTACAATGAGCAGTTCTTC. Its translation: CASTPGGASSYNEQFF. The chain couples TRBV28 to TRBJ2-1; TRBD1 might be the D (6 bases). The CDR3 runs to 16 residues. Germline CDR1 and CDR2: MDHEN and SYDVKM. Trimming pared 7 bases from V and 0 bases from J, leaving 16 bases between.

The table lists this clonotype with a few counts. This rearrangement joins TRBV5-1 to TRBJ2-5; no clear D gene. CDR3 length: 13 residues. Germline V gene data show CDR1 as SGHRS and CDR2 as YFSETQ. Trimming took off 4 bases at V and 4 bases at J, with 11 bases between the two ends. The CDR3 nucleotides read TGCGCCAGCAGCACCTACCCGGGAGAGACCCAGTACTTC. Translating gives CASSTYPGETQYF.

In its sample, this clonotype was seen a few times. This chain connects TRBV12-3 or TRBV12-4 to TRBJ1-4; 7 bases map to TRBD1. With 7 bases clipped from V and 5 bases from J, the junction kept 7 bases outside the gene matches. The CDR3 runs to 14 residues. CDR3 sequence: CASTSKGANEKLFF. The DNA for the CDR3 is TGTGCCAGCACCTCAAAGGGGGCAAATGAAAAACTGTTTTTT.

In this sample, this clonotype turned up many times. The J gene is TRBJ2-3, the V gene TRBV20-1; 14 nucleotides agree with TRBD2. V shed 1 base, J shed 5 bases, and the junction held 8 bases outside the gene matches. CDR1 and CDR2 from the germline V gene are DFQATT and SNEGSKA (reference sequence). CDR3 length equals 17 residues. The DNA of the CDR3 is TGCAGTGCTAGAGGACTAGCGGGAGGGCCATCTAGAGATACGCAGTATTTT. This sequence encodes CSARGLAGGPSRDTQYF.

The chain is built from TRBV4-1 and TRBJ1-4, with 9 bases identical to TRBD1. The ends lost 1 base at V and 5 bases at J; junction bases unmatched: 11. The germline CDR1 and CDR2 sequences are MGHRA and YSYEKL. The CDR3 is made up of 18 amino acids. CDR3 DNA sequence: TGCGCCAGCAGCCAAGCCCAAAACGTAGGACAGGGGAATGAAAAACTGTTTTTT. It yields the protein CASSQAQNVGQGNEKLFF.

The sample holds a few counts of this clonotype. This chain joins TRBV4-1 and TRBJ1-6; the D is unclear. CDR1 is MGHRA, CDR2 YSYEKL, per germline. V was trimmed by 0 bases and J by 10 bases, leaving 13 bases between them. CDR3 length: 15 amino acids. The CDR3 nucleotides read TGCGCCAGCAGCCAAGATAACCCCTCGAGGTCACCCCTCCACTTT. It translates to CASSQDNPSRSPLHF.

This clonotype was found many times. V is TRBV5-5 and J is TRBJ2-1; 8 positions agree with TRBD2. This CDR3 contains 17 residues. V trimming: 2 bases; J trimming: 4 bases; junction bases outside the gene matches: 11. Germline V gene data show CDR1 as SGHKS and CDR2 as YYEKEE (reference sequence). CDR3 residues: CASSLPLGLADYNEQFF. The CDR3 nucleotides read TGTGCCAGCAGCTTACCCCTAGGACTAGCAGATTACAATGAGCAGTTCTTC. The whole variable domain, filled in from reference TRBV5-5 and TRBJ2-1, reads DAGVTQSPTHLIKTRGQQVTLRCSPISGHKSVSWYQQVLGQGPQFIFQYYEKEERGRGNFPDRFSARQFPNYSSELNVNALLLGDSALYLCASSLPLGLADYNEQFFGPGTRLTVL.

This clonotype was observed many times. In DNA, the CDR3 is TGCAGTGCTAGTCGGGCAGGGGAAAACATTCAGTACTTC. Amino acid sequence: CSASRAGENIQYF. The chain recombines TRBV20-1 with TRBJ2-4, with D perhaps matching TRBD1 (6 bases). V was shortened by 3 bases and J by 5 bases, with 11 bases between the two germline ends. CDR3 length: 13 amino acids. The V gene's germline CDR1 is DFQATT and CDR2 SNEGSKA (reference sequence).

The J gene is TRBJ2-5, the V gene TRBV7-2; D not resolved. CDR3 length: 13 amino acids. V dropped 2 bases and J dropped 1 base, with 5 bases sitting between them. Germline V gives CDR1 SGHTA, CDR2 FQGNSA. CDR3 region: CASSLNPQETQYF. The DNA for the CDR3 is TGTGCCAGCAGCTTAAATCCCCAAGAGACCCAGTACTTC.

This clonotype was observed a handful of times. The V call is TRBV28, the J call TRBJ1-3, with D possibly TRBD1 on 5 matching bases. The V end lost 9 bases, the J end lost 3 bases, and 12 bases lay between the germline ends. CDR1 and CDR2 from the germline V gene are MDHEN and SYDVKM. This CDR3 has 13 amino acids. CDR3 protein: CASAGPVGNTIYF. The CDR3 coding sequence is TGTGCCAGTGCGGGGCCGGTTGGAAACACCATATATTTT.

The chain couples TRBV29-1 to TRBJ2-7; maybe TRBD1 (7 bases). V lost 4 bases to trimming and J lost 6 bases, with 10 bases between them. This CDR3 region has 11 residues. The V gene's germline CDR1 is SQVTM and CDR2 ANQGSEA. The CDR3 sequence: CSVGQGGEQYF. As DNA, the CDR3 is TGCAGCGTTGGTCAGGGGGGCGAGCAGTACTTC.

The chain couples TRBV19 to TRBJ2-5; 9 nucleotides agree with TRBD1. The V segment lost 6 bases and the J segment 4 bases; nucleotides outside the gene matches: 12. Germline CDR1 reads LNHDA; CDR2 reads SQIVND (reference sequence). This CDR3 contains 16 residues. CDR3: CASSLPVLTGGETQYF. The CDR3 DNA reads as TGTGCCAGTAGCCTACCCGTTTTGACAGGGGGAGAGACCCAGTACTTC.

This clonotype was picked up many times. V and J are TRBV30 and TRBJ2-5; D uncertain. The CDR3 has 15 residues. Germline assignment: CDR1 GTSNPN and CDR2 SVGIG (reference sequence). V shed 4 bases and J shed 5 bases, with 20 bases lying between them. CDR3 amino acids: CAWTGRAPRRETQYF. The CDR3, as DNA: TGTGCCTGGACCGGCCGGGCCCCAAGGCGGGAGACCCAGTACTTC.

This clonotype was recorded at least ten times. The CDR3 reads CASSSPGQGVYEQYF. In nucleotides, the CDR3 is TGCGCCAGCAGCTCACCGGGACAGGGTGTATACGAGCAGTACTTC. The rearrangement links TRBV5-1 to TRBJ2-7, with 9 bases aligning to TRBD1. In germline, CDR1 is SGHRS, CDR2 YFSETQ. CDR3 length: 15 residues. Germline trimming cut 3 bases from V and 4 bases from J; bases unmatched to any gene: 8.

There are many counts of this clonotype. V usage is TRBV19 and J usage is TRBJ1-1, with 11 bases that match TRBD1. Germline V gives CDR1 LNHDA, CDR2 SQIVND (reference sequence). There are 14 residues in the CDR3. V shed 6 bases, J shed 5 bases, and the junction held 5 bases outside the gene matches. The DNA of the CDR3 is TGTGCCAGTAGGGGACAGGGGGGGAGTACTGAAGCTTTCTTT. Protein product: CASRGQGGSTEAFF. The full variable domain, its missing parts supplied by reference TRBV19 and TRBJ1-1, is DGGITQSPKYLFRKEGQNVTLSCEQNLNHDAMYWYRQDPGQGLRLIYYSQIVNDFQKGDIAEGYSVSREKKESFPLTVTSAQKNPTAFYLCASRGQGGSTEAFFGQGTRLTVV.

The sample holds many counts of this clonotype. The chain joins TRBV18 to TRBJ1-5; D gene unclear. The V end lost 5 bases, the J end lost 0 bases, and 8 bases lay between the germline ends. This CDR3 is 14 amino acids long. The germline V gene encodes CDR1 KGHSH and CDR2 LQKENI. This CDR3 reads CASSATYSNQPQHF. The CDR3 bases are TGTGCCAGCTCAGCCACCTATAGCAATCAGCCCCAGCATTTT.

Turning to this clonotype: With a much larger clone just one base away, this may be a read error. The chain has TRBV20-1 and TRBJ1-1, with 8 bases fitting TRBD1. Germline CDR1 is DFQATT and CDR2 is SNEGSKA (reference sequence). This CDR3 region has 15 residues. V dropped 2 bases and J dropped 1; count of bases not matched to a gene: 6. The CDR3 sequence is CSARPWDRKNTEAFF. As DNA, the CDR3 is TGCAGTGCTAGACCATGGGACAGGAAGAACACTGAAGCTTTCTTT.

This clonotype was counted only a few times. The gene calls are TRBV20-1 and TRBJ2-7, with D perhaps matching TRBD1 (6 bases). Looked up from germline, CDR1 is DFQATT and CDR2 is SNEGSKA (reference sequence). The CDR3 totals 19 residues. Trimming stripped 3 bases from V and 5 bases from J, with 32 bases between. The DNA of the CDR3 is TGCAGTGCTAGTTATGGGCCGGACTCGGGGACATTCGGGTCGAACGAGCAGTACTTC. Its translation: CSASYGPDSGTFGSNEQYF.

This clonotype was counted once. The genes are TRBV5-6 and TRBJ2-5, with 13 bases fitting TRBD2. This CDR3 spans 17 amino acids. Germline V gene data show CDR1 as SGHDT and CDR2 as YYEEEE. The V segment lost 0 bases and the J segment 4 bases; nucleotides outside the gene matches: 6. CDR3 sequence: CASSLEHRTSGRETQYF. The CDR3 bases are TGTGCCAGCAGCTTGGAACATCGGACTAGCGGGAGAGAGACCCAGTACTTC.

This clonotype was recorded a few times. A much larger clone is a single base away; this may be a read error. The V gene is TRBV5-1, the J gene TRBJ1-2; 7 bases line up with TRBD1. The CDR3 is 14 amino acids. J lost 7 bases, V lost 4 bases, and 10 bases had no gene match. The V gene's germline CDR1 is SGHRS and CDR2 YFSETQ. CDR3 nucleotides: TGCGCCAGCAGCATAACCGGGACAGTTATTGGCTACACCTTC. Residues: CASSITGTVIGYTF.

This clonotype was recorded many times. This sequence joins TRBV6-1 and TRBJ2-2; TRBD1 agrees at 7 bases. The germline gives CDR1 MNHNS, CDR2 SASEGT. The CDR3 totals 16 residues. V lost 6 bases and J lost 7; bases outside the gene matches: 14. The CDR3: CASRPSGTARDGELFF. The CDR3 region has the DNA TGTGCCAGCAGACCTTCCGGGACAGCAAGGGACGGGGAGCTGTTTTTT.

This clonotype has ten or more counts. The V gene is TRBV19, the J gene TRBJ2-1; D uncertain. Germline V gene data show CDR1 as LNHDA and CDR2 as SQIVND (reference sequence). This CDR3 is 14 amino acids long. V was shortened by 0 bases and J by 6 bases, with 9 bases between the two germline ends. The chain's CDR3 is CASSIDLFGNEQFF. The CDR3 DNA reads as TGTGCCAGTAGTATAGATCTGTTCGGCAATGAGCAGTTCTTC.

This clonotype appeared a few times. V and J are TRBV10-1 and TRBJ2-1; 9 positions agree with TRBD1. The V gene end was trimmed by 0 bases and the J gene end by 5 bases; junction bases not matched to a gene: 5. Germline V gene data show CDR1 as WNHNN and CDR2 as SYGVQD (reference sequence). The CDR3 has 16 amino acids. The CDR3 nucleotides are TGCGCCAGCAGTGAGTCTTGGACAGGGGACCACAATGAGCAGTTCTTC. It yields the protein CASSESWTGDHNEQFF.

The sample holds many counts of this clonotype. This rearrangement joins TRBV12-3 or TRBV12-4 to TRBJ2-2, with D tentatively TRBD2 (6 bases). Trimming stripped 4 bases from V and 0 bases from J, with 12 bases between. The CDR3 is made up of 16 amino acids. As DNA, the CDR3 is TGTGCCAGCAGTTATTCTAGCGCGACGAACACCGGGGAGCTGTTTTTT. It translates to CASSYSSATNTGELFF.

The genes are TRBV29-1 and TRBJ2-1; D possibly corresponds to TRBD1 (6 bases). Germline V gene sequence: CDR1 SQVTM, CDR2 ANQGSEA. Trimming stripped 7 bases from V and 9 bases from J, with 16 bases between. The CDR3 loop spans 12 amino acids. The CDR3, as DNA: TGCAGCGGCCGGTTACAGGGTGGTGAGCAGTTCTTC. Encoded protein: CSGRLQGGEQFF.

The rearrangement joins TRBV4-1 to TRBJ1-1; D gene unclear. The CDR3 sequence is 13 residues long. The V end was cut by 3 bases, the J end by 0 bases, with 5 bases between. The germline V gene has CDR1 MGHRA and CDR2 YSYEKL. As DNA, the CDR3 is TGCGCCAGCAGCCAGCCGGTGAACACTGAAGCTTTCTTT. It encodes CASSQPVNTEAFF.